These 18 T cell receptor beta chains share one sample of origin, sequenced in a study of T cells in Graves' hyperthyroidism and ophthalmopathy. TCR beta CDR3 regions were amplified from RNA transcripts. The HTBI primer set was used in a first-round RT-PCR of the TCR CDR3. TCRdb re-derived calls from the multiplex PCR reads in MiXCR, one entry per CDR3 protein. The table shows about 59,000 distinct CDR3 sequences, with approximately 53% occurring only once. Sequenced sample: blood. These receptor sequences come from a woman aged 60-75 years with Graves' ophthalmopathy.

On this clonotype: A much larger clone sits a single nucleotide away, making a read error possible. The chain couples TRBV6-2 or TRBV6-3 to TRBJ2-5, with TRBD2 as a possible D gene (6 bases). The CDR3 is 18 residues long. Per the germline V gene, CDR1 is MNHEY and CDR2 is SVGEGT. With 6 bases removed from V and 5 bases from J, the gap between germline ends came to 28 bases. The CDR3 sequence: CASSEGWGLRTVQETQYF. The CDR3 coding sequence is TGTGCCAGCAGCGAGGGGTGGGGACTCCGAACTGTCCAGGAGACCCAGTACTTC.

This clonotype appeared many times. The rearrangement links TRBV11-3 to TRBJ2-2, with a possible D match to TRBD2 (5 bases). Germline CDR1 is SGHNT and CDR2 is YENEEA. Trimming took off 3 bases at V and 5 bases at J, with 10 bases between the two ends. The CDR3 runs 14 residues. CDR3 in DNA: TGTGCCAGCAGCTTGGCTTCGGGGACCGGGGAGCTGTTTTTT. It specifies CASSLASGTGELFF.

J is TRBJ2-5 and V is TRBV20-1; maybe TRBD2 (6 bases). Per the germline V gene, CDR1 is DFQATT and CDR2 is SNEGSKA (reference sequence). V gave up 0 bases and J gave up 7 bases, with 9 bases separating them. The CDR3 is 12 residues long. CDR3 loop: CSAREVGGTQYF. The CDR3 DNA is TGCAGTGCTAGAGAGGTCGGGGGGACCCAGTACTTC.

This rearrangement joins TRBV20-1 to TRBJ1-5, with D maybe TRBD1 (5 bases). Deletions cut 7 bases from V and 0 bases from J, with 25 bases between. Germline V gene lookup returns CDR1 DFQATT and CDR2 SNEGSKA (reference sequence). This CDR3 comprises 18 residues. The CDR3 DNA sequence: TGCAGTGTGGGGGGGGGGAACAGGAAATCTATTAGCAATCAGCCCCAGCATTTT. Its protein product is CSVGGGNRKSISNQPQHF.

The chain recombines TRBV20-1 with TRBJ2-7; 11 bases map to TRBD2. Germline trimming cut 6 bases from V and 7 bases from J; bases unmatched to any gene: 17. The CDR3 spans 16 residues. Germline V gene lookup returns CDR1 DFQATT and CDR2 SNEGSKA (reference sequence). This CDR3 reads CSARNLAGGTLNEQYF. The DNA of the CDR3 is TGCAGTGCCAGGAATCTAGCGGGAGGCACGTTAAATGAGCAGTACTTC.

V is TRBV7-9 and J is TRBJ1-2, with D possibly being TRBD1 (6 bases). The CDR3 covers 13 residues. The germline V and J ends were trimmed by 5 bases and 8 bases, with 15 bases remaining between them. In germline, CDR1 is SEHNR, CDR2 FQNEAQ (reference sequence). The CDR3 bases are TGTGCCAGCAGCCCCGGACAGCCAATAGGCTACACCTTC. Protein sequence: CASSPGQPIGYTF.

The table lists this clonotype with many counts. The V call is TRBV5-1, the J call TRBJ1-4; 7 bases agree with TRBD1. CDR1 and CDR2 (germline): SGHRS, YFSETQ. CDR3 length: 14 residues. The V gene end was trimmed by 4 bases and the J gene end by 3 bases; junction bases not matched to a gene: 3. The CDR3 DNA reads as TGCGCCAGCAGCGCCGGGACAGCTAATGAAAAACTGTTTTTT. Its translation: CASSAGTANEKLFF.

The CDR3 spells CASSQDGGMNTEAFF. The CDR3 nucleotides read TGTGCCAGCAGCCAAGATGGGGGGATGAACACTGAAGCTTTCTTT. The chain carries TRBV14 and TRBJ1-1; maybe TRBD1 (5 bases). V lost 0 bases and J 0 bases, leaving 8 bases between the germline ends. Germline CDR1 is SGHDN and CDR2 is FVKESK. The CDR3 extends over 15 amino acids.

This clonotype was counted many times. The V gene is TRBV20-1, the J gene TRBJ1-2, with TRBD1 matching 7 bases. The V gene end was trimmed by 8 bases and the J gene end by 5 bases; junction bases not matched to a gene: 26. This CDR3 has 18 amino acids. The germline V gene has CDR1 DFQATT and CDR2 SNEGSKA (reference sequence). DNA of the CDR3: TGCAGTTTGGGGACACCCAAGGGACAGACTCCCTTCCGGTATGGCTACACCTTC. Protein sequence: CSLGTPKGQTPFRYGYTF.

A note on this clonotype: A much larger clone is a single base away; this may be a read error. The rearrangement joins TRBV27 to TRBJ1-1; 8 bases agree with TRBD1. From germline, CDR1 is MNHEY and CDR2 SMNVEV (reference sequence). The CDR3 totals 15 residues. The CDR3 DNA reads TGTGCCAGCGGTTTAGGACAGGGTGGGATCGCTGAAGCTTTCTTT. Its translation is CASGLGQGGIAEAFF.

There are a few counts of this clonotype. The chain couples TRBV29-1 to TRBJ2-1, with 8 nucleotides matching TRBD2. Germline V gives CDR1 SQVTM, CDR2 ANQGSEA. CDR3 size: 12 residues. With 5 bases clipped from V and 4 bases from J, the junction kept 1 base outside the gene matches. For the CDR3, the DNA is TGCAGCGTTCGGGGGGGATACAATGAGCAGTTCTTC. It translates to CSVRGGYNEQFF.

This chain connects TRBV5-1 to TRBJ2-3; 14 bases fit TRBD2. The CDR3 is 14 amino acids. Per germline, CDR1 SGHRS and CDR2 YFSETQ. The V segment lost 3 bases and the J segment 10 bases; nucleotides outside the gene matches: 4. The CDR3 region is CASSWTSGRLSQYF. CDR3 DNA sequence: TGCGCCAGCAGCTGGACTAGCGGGAGGTTATCGCAGTATTTT.

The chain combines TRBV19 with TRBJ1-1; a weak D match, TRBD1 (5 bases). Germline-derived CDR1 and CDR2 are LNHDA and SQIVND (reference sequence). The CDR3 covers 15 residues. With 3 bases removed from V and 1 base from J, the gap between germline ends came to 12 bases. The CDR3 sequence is CASSMEMTENTEAFF. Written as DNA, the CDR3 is TGTGCCAGTAGTATGGAAATGACAGAGAACACTGAAGCTTTCTTT.

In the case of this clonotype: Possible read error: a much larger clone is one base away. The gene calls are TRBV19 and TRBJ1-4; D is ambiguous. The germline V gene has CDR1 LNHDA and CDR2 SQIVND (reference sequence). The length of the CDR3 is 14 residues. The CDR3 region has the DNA TGTGCCAGTAGATCGGGAAGAACTGATGAAAAACTGTTTTTT. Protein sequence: CASRSGRTDEKLFF.

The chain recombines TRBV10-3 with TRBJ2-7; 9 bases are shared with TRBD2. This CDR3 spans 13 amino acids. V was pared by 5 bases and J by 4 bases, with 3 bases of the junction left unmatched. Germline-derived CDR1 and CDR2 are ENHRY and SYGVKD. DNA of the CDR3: TGTGCCATCAGTACTAGCGGGCTATACGAGCAGTACTTC. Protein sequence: CAISTSGLYEQYF.

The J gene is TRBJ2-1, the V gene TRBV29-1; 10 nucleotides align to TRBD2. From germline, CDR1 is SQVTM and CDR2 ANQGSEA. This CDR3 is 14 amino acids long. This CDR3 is CSERFSGRHNEQFF. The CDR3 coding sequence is TGCAGTGAACGTTTTAGCGGGAGGCATAATGAGCAGTTCTTC.

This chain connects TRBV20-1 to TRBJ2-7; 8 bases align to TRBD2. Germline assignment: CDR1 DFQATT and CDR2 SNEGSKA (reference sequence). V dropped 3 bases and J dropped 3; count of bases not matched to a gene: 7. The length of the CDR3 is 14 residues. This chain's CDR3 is CSARAGGAVYEQYF. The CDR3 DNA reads TGCAGTGCTAGGGCCGGGGGGGCGGTCTACGAGCAGTACTTC.

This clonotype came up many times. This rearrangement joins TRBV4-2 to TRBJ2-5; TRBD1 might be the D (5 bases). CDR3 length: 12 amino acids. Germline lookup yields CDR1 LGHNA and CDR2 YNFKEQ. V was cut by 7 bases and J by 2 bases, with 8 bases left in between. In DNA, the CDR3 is TGTGCCAGCAAAGGGGCTCAAGAGACCCAGTACTTC. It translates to CASKGAQETQYF.